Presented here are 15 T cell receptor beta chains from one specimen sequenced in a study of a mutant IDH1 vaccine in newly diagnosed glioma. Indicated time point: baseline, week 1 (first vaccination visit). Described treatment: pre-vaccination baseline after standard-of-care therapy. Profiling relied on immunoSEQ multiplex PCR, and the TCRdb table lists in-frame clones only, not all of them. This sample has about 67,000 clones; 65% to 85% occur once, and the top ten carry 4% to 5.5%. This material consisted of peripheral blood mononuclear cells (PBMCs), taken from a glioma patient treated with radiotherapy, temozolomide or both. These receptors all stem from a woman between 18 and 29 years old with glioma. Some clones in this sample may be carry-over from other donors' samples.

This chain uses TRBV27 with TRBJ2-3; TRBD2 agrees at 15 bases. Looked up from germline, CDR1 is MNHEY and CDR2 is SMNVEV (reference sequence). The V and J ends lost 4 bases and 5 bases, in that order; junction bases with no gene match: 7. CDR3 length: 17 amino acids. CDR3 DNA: TGTGCCAGCAGTTCCCGGACTAGCGGGAGGGCATTAGATACGCAGTATTTT. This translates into CASSSRTSGRALDTQYF.

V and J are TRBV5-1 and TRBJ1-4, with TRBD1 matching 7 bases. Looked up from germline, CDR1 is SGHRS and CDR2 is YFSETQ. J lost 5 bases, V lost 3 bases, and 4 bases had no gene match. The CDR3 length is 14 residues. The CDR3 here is CASSSGQLNEKLFF. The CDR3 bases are TGCGCCAGCAGCTCGGGACAGTTAAATGAAAAACTGTTTTTT.

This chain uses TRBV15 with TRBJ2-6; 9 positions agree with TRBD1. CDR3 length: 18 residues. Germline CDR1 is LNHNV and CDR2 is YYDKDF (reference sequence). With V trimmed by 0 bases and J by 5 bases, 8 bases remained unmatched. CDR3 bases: TGTGCCACCAGCAGAGATACGGGACAGGGAAGGTGGGCCAACGTCCTGACTTTC. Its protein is CATSRDTGQGRWANVLTF. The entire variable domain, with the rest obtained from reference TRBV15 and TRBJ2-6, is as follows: DAMVIQNPRYQVTQFGKPVTLSCSQTLNHNVMYWYQQKSSQAPKLLFHYYDKDFNNEADTPDNFQSRRPNTSFCFLDIRSPGLGDTAMYLCATSRDTGQGRWANVLTFGAGSRLTVL.

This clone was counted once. In DNA form, the CDR3 reads TGTGCCAGCAGCGGCGGGGGGTTCGCCTACGAGCAGTACTTC. It yields the protein CASSGGGFAYEQYF. The V call is TRBV6-1, the J call TRBJ2-7; 8 bases fit TRBD2. V lost 6 bases to trimming and J lost 2 bases; unmatched junction nucleotides: 6. Germline CDR1 and CDR2: MNHNS and SASEGT. This CDR3 comprises 14 residues.

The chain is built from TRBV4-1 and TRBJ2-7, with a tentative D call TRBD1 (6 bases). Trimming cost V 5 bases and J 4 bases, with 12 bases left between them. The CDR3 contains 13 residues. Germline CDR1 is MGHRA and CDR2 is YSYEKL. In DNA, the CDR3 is TGCGCCAGCAGCTATGGACAGATGTACGAGCAGTACTTC. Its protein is CASSYGQMYEQYF.

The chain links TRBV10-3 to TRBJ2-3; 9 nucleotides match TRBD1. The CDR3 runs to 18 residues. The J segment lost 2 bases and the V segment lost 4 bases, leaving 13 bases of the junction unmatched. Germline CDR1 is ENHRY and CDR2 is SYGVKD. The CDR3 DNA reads TGTGCCATCAGTGGGCCGGGACAGGGTAGGGGGGACACAGATACGCAGTATTTT. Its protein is CAISGPGQGRGDTDTQYF.

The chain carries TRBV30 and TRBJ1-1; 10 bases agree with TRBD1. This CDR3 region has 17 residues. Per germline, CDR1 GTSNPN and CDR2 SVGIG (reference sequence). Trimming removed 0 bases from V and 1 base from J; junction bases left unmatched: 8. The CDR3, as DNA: TGTGCCTGGAGTGTCCGATGGGACAGGGGTGGGAACACTGAAGCTTTCTTT. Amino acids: CAWSVRWDRGGNTEAFF. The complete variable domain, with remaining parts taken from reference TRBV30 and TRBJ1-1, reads SQTIHQWPATLVQPVGSPLSLECTVEGTSNPNLYWYRQAAGRGLQLLFYSVGIGQISSEVPQNLSASRPQDRQFILSSKKLLLSDSGFYLCAWSVRWDRGGNTEAFFGQGTRLTVV.

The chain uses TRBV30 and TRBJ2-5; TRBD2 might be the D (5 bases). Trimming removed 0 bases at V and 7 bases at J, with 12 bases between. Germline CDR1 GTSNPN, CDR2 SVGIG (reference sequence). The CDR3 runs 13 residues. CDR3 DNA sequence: TGTGCCTGGAGTGTAGGTAGCCGGGGGACCCAGTACTTC. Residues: CAWSVGSRGTQYF.

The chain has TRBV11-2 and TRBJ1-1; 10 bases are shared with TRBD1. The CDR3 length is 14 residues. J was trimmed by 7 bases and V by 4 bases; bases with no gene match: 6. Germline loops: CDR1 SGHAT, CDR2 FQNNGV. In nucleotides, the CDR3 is TGTGCCAGCAGCTCCCGGACAGGGGGGGTTGAAGCTTTCTTT. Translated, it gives CASSSRTGGVEAFF.

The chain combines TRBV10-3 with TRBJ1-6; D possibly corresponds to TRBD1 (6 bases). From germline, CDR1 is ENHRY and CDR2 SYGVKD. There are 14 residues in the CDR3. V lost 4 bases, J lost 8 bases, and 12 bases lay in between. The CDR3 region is CAISARDTDSPLHF. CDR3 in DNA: TGTGCCATCAGTGCCCGGGACACCGATTCACCCCTCCACTTT.

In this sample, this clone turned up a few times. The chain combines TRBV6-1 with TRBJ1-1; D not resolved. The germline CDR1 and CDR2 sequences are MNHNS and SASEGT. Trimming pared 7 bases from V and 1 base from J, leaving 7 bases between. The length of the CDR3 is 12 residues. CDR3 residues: CASKRQNTEAFF. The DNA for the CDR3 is TGTGCCAGCAAAAGACAGAACACTGAAGCTTTCTTT.

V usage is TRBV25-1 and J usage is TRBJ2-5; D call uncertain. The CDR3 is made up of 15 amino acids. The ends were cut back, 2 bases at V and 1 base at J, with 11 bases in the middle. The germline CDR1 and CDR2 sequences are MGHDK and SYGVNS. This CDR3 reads CASSEAVGVQETQYF. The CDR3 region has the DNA TGTGCCAGCAGTGAAGCCGTTGGGGTCCAAGAGACCCAGTACTTC. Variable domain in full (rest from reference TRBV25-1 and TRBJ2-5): EADIYQTPRYLVIGTGKKITLECSQTMGHDKMYWYQQDPGMELHLIHYSYGVNSTEKGDLSSESTVSRIRTEHFPLTLESARPSHTSQYLCASSEAVGVQETQYFGPGTRLLVL.

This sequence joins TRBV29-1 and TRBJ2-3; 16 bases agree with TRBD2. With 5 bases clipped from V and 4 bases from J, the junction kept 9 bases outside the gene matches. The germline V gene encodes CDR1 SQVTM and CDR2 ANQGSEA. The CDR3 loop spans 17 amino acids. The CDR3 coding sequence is TGCAGCGTTCCGGGACTAGCGGGAGGGACGTTACCAGATACGCAGTATTTT. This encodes CSVPGLAGGTLPDTQYF.

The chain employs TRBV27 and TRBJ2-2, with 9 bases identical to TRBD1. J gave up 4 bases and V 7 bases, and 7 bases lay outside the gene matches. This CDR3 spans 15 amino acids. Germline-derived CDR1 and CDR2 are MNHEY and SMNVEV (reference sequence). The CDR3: CASTRDRVSTGELFF. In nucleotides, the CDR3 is TGTGCCAGCACCAGGGACAGGGTCTCCACCGGGGAGCTGTTTTTT.

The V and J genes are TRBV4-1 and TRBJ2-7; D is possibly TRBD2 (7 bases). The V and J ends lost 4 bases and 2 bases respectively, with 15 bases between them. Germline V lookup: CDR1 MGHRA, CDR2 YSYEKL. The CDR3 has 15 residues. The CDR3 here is CASSPTRGDTYEQYF. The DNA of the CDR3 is TGCGCCAGCAGCCCCACCCGGGGGGACACCTACGAGCAGTACTTC.